This is a list of T cell receptor beta chains from one sample in a study of Graves' ophthalmopathy and Graves' hyperthyroidism. TCRdb analysed the multiplex PCR reads with MiXCR anew, one entry per CDR3 protein. This table holds 300,000 to 500,000 distinct CDR3 sequences, 15% found once. Sequencing was carried out using peripheral blood. Every receptor here comes from a woman under 30 with stable Graves' hyperthyroidism. The CDR3 runs from the conserved cysteine through the conserved F or W. Fields, in order: D gene, CDR3 length, V gene, clone size, J gene, CDR3 protein, CDR3 DNA. A D gene is named only where the DNA matches it firmly. Clone size is given for some rows only: seen once, a few or many times, or a class if the clone is expanded.

>TRBD1|13|TRBV29-1|-|TRBJ1-5
CSVGQGRNQPQHF
TGCAGCGTTGGACAGGGGAGGAATCAGCCCCAGCATTTT
>-|15|TRBV15|-|TRBJ1-1
CATSRMGTLNTEAFF
TGTGCCACCAGCCGAATGGGGACGTTGAACACTGAAGCTTTCTTT
>-|14|TRBV6-1|many|TRBJ2-7
CASRVSHRVYEQYF
TGTGCCAGCAGGGTCTCCCACAGGGTCTACGAGCAGTACTTC
>-|13|TRBV6-1|once|TRBJ1-1
CASIRQANTEAFF
TGTGCCAGCATTCGGCAGGCGAACACTGAAGCTTTCTTT
>-|14|TRBV7-2|many|TRBJ1-2
CASSRTPFNYGYTF
TGTGCCAGCAGCCGGACACCATTTAACTATGGCTACACCTTC
>-|14|TRBV6-5|many|TRBJ1-1
CASSYERRGTEAFF
TGTGCCAGCAGTTACGAACGGAGAGGGACTGAAGCTTTCTTT
>-|12|TRBV2|-|TRBJ2-5
CASDEGGETQYF
TGTGCCAGCGACGAGGGCGGGGAGACCCAGTACTTC
>-|14|TRBV6-1|many|TRBJ2-7
CASSAPRGSYEQYF
TGTGCCAGCAGTGCCCCCAGGGGCTCCTACGAGCAGTACTTC
>-|13|TRBV12-3/TRBV12-4|once|TRBJ2-7
CASSLANRHEQYF
TGTGCCAGCAGTTTAGCGAACAGGCACGAGCAGTACTTC
>-|15|TRBV6-5|many|TRBJ1-2
CASSSSATQTSGYTF
TGTGCCAGCAGTTCCTCCGCGACACAAACCTCGGGCTACACCTTC
>-|13|TRBV19|many|TRBJ2-2
CASSVVGGGELFF
TGTGCCAGTAGCGTCGTTGGCGGCGGGGAGCTGTTTTTT
>TRBD1|18|TRBV19|many|TRBJ1-1
CASSIVGTGGPTPTEAFF
TGTGCCAGTAGTATAGTCGGGACAGGGGGGCCAACACCCACTGAAGCTTTCTTT
>-|15|TRBV2|few|TRBJ2-4
CASSGEPRSKNIKYF
TGTGCCAGCAGTGGGGAGCCTCGTTCCAAAAACATTAAGTACTTC